The 30 T cell receptor beta chains given below trace back to one sample, sequenced in a study of blood T cells in healthy people across ages. Primed by a sample-barcoded 5' primer and a J-beta primer mix, a second PCR proceeded for 7 to 11 cycles. TCRdb re-analysed the 5' RACE reads in MiXCR, keeping a single row per CDR3 protein. Among 650,000 to 1,000,000 distinct CDR3 sequences listed, around 34% were seen once. Sequencing was performed on blood. Every receptor here comes from a man younger than 35 in good health.

The chain is built from TRBV27 and TRBJ1-5; D is unresolved. The germline V gene encodes CDR1 MNHEY and CDR2 SMNVEV (reference sequence). The ends were cut back, 6 bases at V and 8 bases at J, with 17 bases in the middle. The CDR3 has 14 residues. DNA of the CDR3: TGTGCCAGCAGCCCACGGGCCAGCCTCGAGCCCCAGCATTTT. It yields the protein CASSPRASLEPQHF.

This clonotype has only a few counts. CDR3 nucleotide sequence: TGTGCCAGCAGTTACTCCCCGGGTGTTCGAAATCAGCCCCAGCATTTT. Encoded protein: CASSYSPGVRNQPQHF. The rearrangement uses TRBV6-6 and TRBJ1-5, with D hard to call. The CDR3 is 16 residues long. CDR1 is MNHNY and CDR2 is SVGAGI in the germline V gene (reference sequence). V was pared by 0 bases and J by 4 bases, with 13 bases between.

V and J are TRBV4-3 and TRBJ2-1; D might be TRBD1 (6 bases). Germline V gives CDR1 LGHNA, CDR2 YSLEER. Trimming cost V 0 bases and J 7 bases, with 16 bases left between them. This CDR3 has 16 amino acids. CDR3 amino acids: CASSQDLRQGFNEQFF. Written as DNA, the CDR3 is TGCGCCAGCAGCCAAGATCTGCGTCAGGGGTTTAATGAGCAGTTCTTC.

The chain joins TRBV20-1 to TRBJ1-5; TRBD1 might be the D (5 bases). The CDR3 is 15 residues long. V was shortened by 6 bases and J by 6 bases, with 21 bases between the two germline ends. Germline CDR1 DFQATT, CDR2 SNEGSKA (reference sequence). CDR3 protein: CSASDGRDPGQPQHF. The DNA of the CDR3 is TGCAGTGCCTCAGACGGGCGGGACCCTGGTCAGCCCCAGCATTTT.

CDR3 bases: TGTGCCAGCAGCCCAGGACAGGGGGTAGGTTCACCCCTCCACTTT. Its translation: CASSPGQGVGSPLHF. The chain uses TRBV7-9 and TRBJ1-6; TRBD1 matches 10 bases. V gave up 5 bases and J gave up 9 bases; unmatched junction bases: 7. Germline CDR1 reads SEHNR; CDR2 reads FQNEAQ (reference sequence). The CDR3 is 15 residues long.

J is TRBJ2-2 and V is TRBV19; possible D gene TRBD2, 5 bases. The CDR3 spans 16 residues. CDR1 is LNHDA and CDR2 is SQIVND in the germline V gene (reference sequence). Trimming pared 4 bases from V and 4 bases from J, leaving 16 bases between. The chain's CDR3 is CASSTGEGGRTGELFF. The CDR3 nucleotides are TGTGCCAGTAGTACCGGGGAAGGTGGTCGCACCGGGGAGCTGTTTTTT.

This clonotype was seen only a few times. This chain joins TRBV4-3 and TRBJ2-1, with TRBD1 matching over 8 bases. V shed 0 bases, J shed 2 bases, and the junction held 3 bases outside the gene matches. This CDR3 has 16 amino acids. Germline CDR1 and CDR2: LGHNA and YSLEER. The CDR3 DNA follows: TGCGCCAGCAGCCAAGACTGGGGACAGGCCTACAATGAGCAGTTCTTC. Amino acids: CASSQDWGQAYNEQFF.

The table lists this clonotype with a few counts. The chain combines TRBV7-2 with TRBJ1-4; TRBD1 is a possible D gene (5 bases). Trimming removed 2 bases from V and 7 bases from J, with 14 bases in between. Per germline, CDR1 SGHTA and CDR2 FQGNSA. There are 15 residues in the CDR3. This CDR3 is CASSLRGPSGEKLFF. The CDR3 bases are TGTGCCAGCAGCTTAAGGGGCCCGAGTGGTGAAAAACTGTTTTTT.

This clonotype was picked up a small number of times. The V and J genes are TRBV12-3 or TRBV12-4 and TRBJ1-3; D gene uncertain. Trimming shortened V by 7 bases and J by 1 base, and 8 bases separated the two germline ends. The CDR3 spans 13 residues. The CDR3 nucleotides read TGTGCCAGCACCGACTGGTCTGGAAACACCATATATTTT. As protein: CASTDWSGNTIYF.

This clonotype was seen just once. The CDR3 nucleotides read TGTGCCAGCAGTTTATATCCAGGGATCACCGGGGAGCTGTTTTTT. Its translation: CASSLYPGITGELFF. The rearrangement uses TRBV12-3 or TRBV12-4 and TRBJ2-2, with D possibly TRBD1 on 5 matching bases. This CDR3 comprises 15 residues. Trimming took off 2 bases at V and 4 bases at J, with 11 bases between the two ends.

This clonotype has more than one count but fewer than ten. V and J are TRBV5-1 and TRBJ1-6; the D gene is possibly TRBD1 (6 bases). Germline CDR1 is SGHRS and CDR2 is YFSETQ. The CDR3 totals 14 residues. The ends were cut back, 7 bases at V and 7 bases at J, with 15 bases in the middle. DNA of the CDR3: TGCGCCAGCGCATCCGGCACAGGGAATTCACCCCTCCACTTT. Amino acids: CASASGTGNSPLHF.

This rearrangement joins TRBV7-9 to TRBJ2-3; D not resolved. The germline V gene encodes CDR1 SEHNR and CDR2 FQNEAQ (reference sequence). The CDR3 contains 15 residues. V lost 6 bases to trimming and J lost 3 bases, with 16 bases between them. CDR3 residues: CASSRPGPQTDTQYF. CDR3 coding DNA: TGTGCCAGCAGTCGACCGGGTCCTCAGACAGATACGCAGTATTTT.

Note on this clonotype: Given a much more abundant clone one base away, this may be a read error. The J gene is TRBJ1-2, the V gene TRBV4-3; D ambiguous. This CDR3 has 12 residues. CDR1 is LGHNA, CDR2 YSLEER, per germline. Trimming cost V 4 bases and J 10 bases, with 13 bases left between them. The CDR3 bases are TGCGCCAGCAGCCGACCCTCGGAGGACTACACCTTC. Its translation is CASSRPSEDYTF.

This rearrangement joins TRBV12-3 or TRBV12-4 to TRBJ1-2; possibly TRBD1 for D (5 bases). The CDR3 totals 16 residues. Deletions cut 6 bases from V and 0 bases from J, with 17 bases between. The CDR3 protein is CASSLGSRAPNYGYTF. CDR3 sequence (DNA): TGTGCCAGCAGCTTGGGGTCCAGGGCCCCTAACTATGGCTACACCTTC.

The V call is TRBV29-1, the J call TRBJ1-1; possibly TRBD1 for D (5 bases). Deletions cut 4 bases from V and 3 bases from J, with 15 bases between. This CDR3 contains 14 residues. Germline values: CDR1 SQVTM, CDR2 ANQGSEA. CDR3 nucleotides: TGCAGCGTTGTATTGCAGGGCAAGCACACTGAAGCTTTCTTT. Translation gives CSVVLQGKHTEAFF.

The sample holds a few counts of this clonotype. The chain couples TRBV7-9 to TRBJ2-7, with D unresolved. The CDR3 has 12 amino acids. The V and J ends lost 7 bases and 7 bases respectively, with 14 bases between them. The germline V gene has CDR1 SEHNR and CDR2 FQNEAQ (reference sequence). CDR3: CASTYYEGEQYF. The DNA for the CDR3 is TGTGCCAGCACATACTACGAAGGGGAGCAGTACTTC.

In its sample, this clonotype was seen many times. This chain connects TRBV6-2 or TRBV6-3 to TRBJ2-6; D may be TRBD1 (6 bases). The CDR3 runs 16 residues. With 6 bases removed from V and 2 bases from J, the gap between germline ends came to 14 bases. Germline loops: CDR1 MNHEY, CDR2 SVGEGT. CDR3 nucleotides: TGTGCCAGCAGGATAATGAACAGGGCTGGGGCCAACGTCCTGACTTTC. This gives the protein CASRIMNRAGANVLTF.

This clonotype turned up a few times. This chain uses TRBV13 with TRBJ2-5; D possibly corresponds to TRBD1 (5 bases). The germline V gene encodes CDR1 PRHDT and CDR2 FYEKMQ (reference sequence). Between the trimmed V and J ends, which lost 4 bases and 2 bases, there was a span of 11 bases. The CDR3 totals 14 residues. CDR3 amino acids: CASSSTDSQETQYF. The DNA for the CDR3 is TGTGCCAGCAGCTCGACCGACAGTCAAGAGACCCAGTACTTC.

The chain links TRBV12-3 or TRBV12-4 to TRBJ2-1; the D gene could be TRBD1 or TRBD2 (5 bases each). Trimming stripped 6 bases from V and 4 bases from J, with 19 bases between. This CDR3 comprises 16 residues. The CDR3 spells CASRAPGPHFYNEQFF. DNA for the CDR3: TGTGCCAGCAGGGCTCCGGGACCACACTTTTACAATGAGCAGTTCTTC.

This clonotype has just a few counts. The CDR3 DNA follows: TGTGCCAGCAGCCGCACCCGATTCGGGTCGTTTCCAGATACGCAGTATTTT. It specifies CASSRTRFGSFPDTQYF. The chain couples TRBV14 to TRBJ2-3; D gene uncertain. This CDR3 has 17 amino acids. CDR1 is SGHDN, CDR2 FVKESK, per germline. With 4 bases removed from V and 4 bases from J, the gap between germline ends came to 21 bases.

On this clonotype: This may arise from a read error, as a much more abundant clone is one base away. The gene calls are TRBV20-1 and TRBJ2-7, with D uncertain. The DNA matches TRBJ2-5 better at its end, which makes the J call doubtful. In germline, CDR1 is DFQATT, CDR2 SNEGSKA (reference sequence). The length of the CDR3 is 11 residues. The CDR3 DNA reads TGCGGTGCTAGAGATCGGGAGACCCAGTACTTC. It specifies CGARDRETQYF.

This clonotype came up many times. The V and J genes are TRBV12-3 or TRBV12-4 and TRBJ2-3; D is unclear. V shed 2 bases and J shed 4 bases, with 4 bases lying between them. The CDR3 is 12 amino acids. This chain's CDR3 is CASSLRADTQYF. CDR3 nucleotides: TGTGCCAGCAGTTTACGGGCAGATACGCAGTATTTT.

Only a few counts were recorded for this clonotype. CDR3 loop: CASSYGPSYEQYF. The CDR3 DNA is TGTGCCAGCAGCTACGGGCCCTCCTACGAGCAGTACTTC. The chain joins TRBV7-2 to TRBJ2-7; the D is unclear. Germline CDR1 and CDR2: SGHTA and FQGNSA. The ends were cut back, 4 bases at V and 0 bases at J, with 7 bases in the middle. The CDR3 spans 13 residues.

This clonotype was counted ten times or more. The V and J genes are TRBV4-3 and TRBJ2-5, with a weak D call TRBD1 (6 bases). The germline V gene encodes CDR1 LGHNA and CDR2 YSLEER. V was pared by 2 bases and J by 3 bases, with 13 bases between. The CDR3 loop spans 15 amino acids. DNA of the CDR3: TGCGCCAGCAGCCAATCGGCAGGGGCGGAAGAGACCCAGTACTTC. It encodes CASSQSAGAEETQYF.

The chain recombines TRBV24-1 with TRBJ2-1; 7 nucleotides match TRBD1. The germline V gene encodes CDR1 KGHDR and CDR2 SFDVKD. J gave up 8 bases and V 4 bases, and 10 bases lay outside the gene matches. The CDR3 consists of 15 residues. The chain's CDR3 is CATSDQGQVGDEQFF. CDR3 in DNA: TGTGCCACCAGTGACCAAGGACAGGTAGGCGATGAGCAGTTCTTC.

As concerns this clonotype: Since a much larger clone is just one base distant, this may be a read error. This chain joins TRBV20-1 and TRBJ2-7; 7 bases match TRBD2. The CDR3 is 14 amino acids. Trimming cost V 8 bases and J 0 bases; bases outside gene matches: 10. Germline V CDR1 and CDR2: DFQATT, SNEGSKA (reference sequence). CDR3 sequence (DNA): TGCAGTATCCCAAGCGGGGAGAGCTCCTACGAGCAGTACTTC. Encoded protein: CSIPSGESSYEQYF.

This clonotype has a count of ten or more. The chain employs TRBV29-1 and TRBJ2-5; 11 bases are shared with TRBD2. V was clipped by 2 bases and J by 9 bases; unmatched bases: 8. Germline lookup yields CDR1 SQVTM and CDR2 ANQGSEA. CDR3 size: 14 residues. The CDR3 region is CSVEMTSGVSSQYF. Written as DNA, the CDR3 is TGCAGCGTTGAAATGACTAGCGGGGTATCGTCCCAGTACTTC.

This chain uses TRBV5-1 with TRBJ2-5; TRBD2 matches at 7 bases. Germline CDR1 reads SGHRS; CDR2 reads YFSETQ. The CDR3 extends over 14 amino acids. J lost 5 bases, V lost 0 bases, and 4 bases had no gene match. The CDR3 coding sequence is TGCGCCAGCAGCTTGGTAGGGAGGGGCGAGACCCAGTACTTC. Translation gives CASSLVGRGETQYF.

As regards this clonotype: This may stem from a read error, because a much larger clone lies one nucleotide away. V gene TRBV7-9 combines with J gene TRBJ1-5; D ambiguous. The germline CDR1 and CDR2 sequences are SEHNR and FQNEAQ (reference sequence). The CDR3 covers 13 residues. V was trimmed by 5 bases and J by 4 bases, leaving 9 bases between them. CDR3 nucleotides: TGTGCCAGCAGCGTAGACCCGAATCAGCCCCAGCATTTT. The encoded protein is CASSVDPNQPQHF.

This clonotype is a singleton in its sample. The chain employs TRBV7-9 and TRBJ2-5; 11 positions agree with TRBD2. Trimming removed 5 bases from V and 2 bases from J; junction bases left unmatched: 10. The CDR3 loop spans 17 amino acids. Germline CDR1 is SEHNR and CDR2 is FQNEAQ (reference sequence). CDR3 nucleotide sequence: TGTGCCAGCAGCCGCGCCCCGGGACTAGCGGTTCAAGAGACCCAGTACTTC. Its protein product is CASSRAPGLAVQETQYF.